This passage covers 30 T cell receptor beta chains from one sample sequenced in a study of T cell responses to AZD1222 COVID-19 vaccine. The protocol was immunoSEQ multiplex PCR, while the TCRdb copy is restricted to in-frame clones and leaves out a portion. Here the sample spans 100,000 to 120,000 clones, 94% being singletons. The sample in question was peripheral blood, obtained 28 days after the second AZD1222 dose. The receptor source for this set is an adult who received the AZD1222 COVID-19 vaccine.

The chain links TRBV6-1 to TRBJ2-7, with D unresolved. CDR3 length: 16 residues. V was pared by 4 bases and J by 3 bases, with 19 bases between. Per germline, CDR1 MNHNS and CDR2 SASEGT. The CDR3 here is CASSVPNWRLRYEQYF. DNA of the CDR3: TGTGCCAGCAGTGTCCCCAACTGGCGGCTACGCTACGAGCAGTACTTC.

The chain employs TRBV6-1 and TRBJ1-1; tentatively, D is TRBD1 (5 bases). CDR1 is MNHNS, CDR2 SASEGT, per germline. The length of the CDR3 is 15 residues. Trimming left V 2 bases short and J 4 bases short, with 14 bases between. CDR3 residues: CASSERVFGGTEAFF. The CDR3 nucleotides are TGTGCCAGCAGTGAACGGGTCTTTGGGGGCACTGAAGCTTTCTTT.

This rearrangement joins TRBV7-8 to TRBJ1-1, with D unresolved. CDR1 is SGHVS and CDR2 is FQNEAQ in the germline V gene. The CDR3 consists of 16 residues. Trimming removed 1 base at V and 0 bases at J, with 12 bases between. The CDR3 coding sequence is TGTGCCAGCAGCTTAGAGGGCGGTAACATGAACACTGAAGCTTTCTTT. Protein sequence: CASSLEGGNMNTEAFF.

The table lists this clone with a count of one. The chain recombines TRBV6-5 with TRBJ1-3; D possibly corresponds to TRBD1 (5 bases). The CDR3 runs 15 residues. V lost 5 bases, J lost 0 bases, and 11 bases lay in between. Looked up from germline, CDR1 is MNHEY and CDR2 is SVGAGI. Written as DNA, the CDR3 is TGTGCCAGCAGTCGCGGGGGGGACTCTGGAAACACCATATATTTT. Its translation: CASSRGGDSGNTIYF.

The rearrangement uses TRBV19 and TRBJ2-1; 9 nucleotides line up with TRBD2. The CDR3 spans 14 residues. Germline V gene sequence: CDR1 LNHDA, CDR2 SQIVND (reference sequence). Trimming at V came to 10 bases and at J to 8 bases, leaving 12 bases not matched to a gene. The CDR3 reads CATTGGGGAYEQFF. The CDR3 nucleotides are TGTGCCACCACTGGGGGCGGGGGGGCCTATGAGCAGTTCTTC.

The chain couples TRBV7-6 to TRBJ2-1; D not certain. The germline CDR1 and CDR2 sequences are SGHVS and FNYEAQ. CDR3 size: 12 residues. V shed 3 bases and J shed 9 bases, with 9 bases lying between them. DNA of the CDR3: TGTGCCAGCAGCTTGTGGGTTTCTGAGCAGTTCTTC. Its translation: CASSLWVSEQFF.

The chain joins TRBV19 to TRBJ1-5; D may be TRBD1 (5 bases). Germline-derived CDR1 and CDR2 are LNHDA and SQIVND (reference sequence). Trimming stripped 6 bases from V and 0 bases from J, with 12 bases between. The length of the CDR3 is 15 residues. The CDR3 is CASSPWGISNQPQHF. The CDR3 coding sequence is TGTGCCAGTAGCCCTTGGGGGATTAGCAATCAGCCCCAGCATTTT.

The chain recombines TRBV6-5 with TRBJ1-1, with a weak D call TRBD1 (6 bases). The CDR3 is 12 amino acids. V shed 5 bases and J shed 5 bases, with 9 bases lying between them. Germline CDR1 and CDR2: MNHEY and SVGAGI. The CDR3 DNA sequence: TGTGCCAGCAGTCCTCAGGGGACTGAAGCTTTCTTT. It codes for CASSPQGTEAFF.

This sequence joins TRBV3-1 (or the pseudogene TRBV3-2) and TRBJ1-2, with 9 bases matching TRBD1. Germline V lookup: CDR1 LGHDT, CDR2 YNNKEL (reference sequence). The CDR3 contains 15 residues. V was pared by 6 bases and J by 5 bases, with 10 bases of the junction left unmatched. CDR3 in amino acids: CASSQTGGNHYGYTF. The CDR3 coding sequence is TGTGCCAGCAGTCAGACAGGGGGAAATCATTATGGCTACACCTTC.

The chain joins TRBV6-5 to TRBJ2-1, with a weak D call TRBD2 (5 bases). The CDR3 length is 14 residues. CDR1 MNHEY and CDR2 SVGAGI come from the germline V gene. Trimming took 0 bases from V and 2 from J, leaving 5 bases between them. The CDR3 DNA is TGTGCCAGCAGTTACTCCGGGACCTACAATGAGCAGTTCTTC. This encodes CASSYSGTYNEQFF.

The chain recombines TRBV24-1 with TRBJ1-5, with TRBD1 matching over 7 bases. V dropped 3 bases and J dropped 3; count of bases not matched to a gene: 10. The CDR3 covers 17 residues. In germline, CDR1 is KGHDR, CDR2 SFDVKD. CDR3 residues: CATSDTPGQFSNQPQHF. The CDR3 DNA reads TGTGCCACCAGTGATACGCCGGGACAGTTCTCCAATCAGCCCCAGCATTTT.

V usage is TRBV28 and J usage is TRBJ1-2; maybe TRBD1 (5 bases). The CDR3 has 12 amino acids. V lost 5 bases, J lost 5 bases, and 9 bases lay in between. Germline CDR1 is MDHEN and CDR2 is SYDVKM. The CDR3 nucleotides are TGTGCCAGCAGTCCCAGGGTTTATGGCTACACCTTC. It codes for CASSPRVYGYTF.

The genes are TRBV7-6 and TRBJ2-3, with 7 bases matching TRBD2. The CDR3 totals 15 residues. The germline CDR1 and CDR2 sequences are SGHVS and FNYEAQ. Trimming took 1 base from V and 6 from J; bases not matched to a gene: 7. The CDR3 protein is CASSLGERGLDTQYF. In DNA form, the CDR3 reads TGTGCCAGCAGCTTAGGGGAGCGGGGTTTGGATACGCAGTATTTT.

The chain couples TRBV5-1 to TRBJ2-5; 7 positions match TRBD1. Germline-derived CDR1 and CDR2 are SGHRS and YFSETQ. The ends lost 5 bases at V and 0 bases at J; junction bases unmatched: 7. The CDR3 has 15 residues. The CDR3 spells CASRAQGTDQETQYF. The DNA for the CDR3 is TGCGCCAGCAGAGCTCAAGGGACAGACCAAGAGACCCAGTACTTC.

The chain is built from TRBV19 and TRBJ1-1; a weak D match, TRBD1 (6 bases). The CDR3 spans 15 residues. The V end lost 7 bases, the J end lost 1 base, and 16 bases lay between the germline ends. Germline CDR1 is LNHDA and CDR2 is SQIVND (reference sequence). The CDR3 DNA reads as TGTGCCAGTAACTTTCCCGGGACACAGAACACTGAAGCTTTCTTT. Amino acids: CASNFPGTQNTEAFF.

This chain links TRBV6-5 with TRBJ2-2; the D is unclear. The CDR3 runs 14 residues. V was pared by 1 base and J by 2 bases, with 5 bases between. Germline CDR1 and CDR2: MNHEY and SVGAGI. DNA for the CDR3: TGTGCCAGCAGTTACTGGCACAACACCGGGGAGCTGTTTTTT. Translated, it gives CASSYWHNTGELFF.

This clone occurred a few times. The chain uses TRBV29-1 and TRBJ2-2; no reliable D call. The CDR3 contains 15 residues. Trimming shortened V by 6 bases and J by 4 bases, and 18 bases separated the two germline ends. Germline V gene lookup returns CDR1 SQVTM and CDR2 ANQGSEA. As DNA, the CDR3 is TGCAGCGTCGCCATAGCCCATGGTGGCACCGGGGAGCTGTTTTTT. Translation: CSVAIAHGGTGELFF.

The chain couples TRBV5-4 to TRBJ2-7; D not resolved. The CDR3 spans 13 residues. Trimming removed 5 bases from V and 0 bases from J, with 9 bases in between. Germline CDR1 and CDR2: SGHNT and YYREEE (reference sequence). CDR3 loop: CASSRLTSYEQYF. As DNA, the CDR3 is TGTGCCAGCAGTCGGCTAACCTCCTACGAGCAGTACTTC.

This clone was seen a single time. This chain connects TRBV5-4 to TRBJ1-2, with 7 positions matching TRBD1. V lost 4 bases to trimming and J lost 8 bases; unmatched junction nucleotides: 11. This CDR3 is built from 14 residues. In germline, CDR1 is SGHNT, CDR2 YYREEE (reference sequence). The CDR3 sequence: CASSAGTEGRGYTF. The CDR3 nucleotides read TGTGCCAGCAGCGCTGGGACAGAGGGCAGGGGCTACACCTTC.

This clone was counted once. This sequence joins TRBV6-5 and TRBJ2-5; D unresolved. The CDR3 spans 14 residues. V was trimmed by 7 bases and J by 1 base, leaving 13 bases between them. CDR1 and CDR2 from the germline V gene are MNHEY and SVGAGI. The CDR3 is CASKPSSVQETQYF. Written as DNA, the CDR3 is TGTGCCAGCAAGCCTTCGTCGGTCCAAGAGACCCAGTACTTC.

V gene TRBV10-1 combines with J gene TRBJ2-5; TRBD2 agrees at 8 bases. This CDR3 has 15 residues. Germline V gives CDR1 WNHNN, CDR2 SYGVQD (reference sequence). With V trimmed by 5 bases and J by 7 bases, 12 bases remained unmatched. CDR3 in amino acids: CASSSDRGGHGTQYF. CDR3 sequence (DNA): TGCGCCAGCAGTTCGGATCGGGGGGGCCATGGGACCCAGTACTTC.

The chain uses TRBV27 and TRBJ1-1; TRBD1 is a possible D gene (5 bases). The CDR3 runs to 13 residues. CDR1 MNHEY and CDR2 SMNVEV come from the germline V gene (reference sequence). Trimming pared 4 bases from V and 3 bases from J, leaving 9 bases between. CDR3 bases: TGTGCCAGCAGTTCCCGGGACGACACTGAAGCTTTCTTT. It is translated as CASSSRDDTEAFF.

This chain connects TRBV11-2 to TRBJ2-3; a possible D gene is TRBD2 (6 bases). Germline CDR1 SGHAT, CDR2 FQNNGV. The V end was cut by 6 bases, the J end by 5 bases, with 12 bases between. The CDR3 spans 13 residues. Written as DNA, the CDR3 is TGTGCCAGCAGACAATCTAGCGAAGATACGCAGTATTTT. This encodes CASRQSSEDTQYF.

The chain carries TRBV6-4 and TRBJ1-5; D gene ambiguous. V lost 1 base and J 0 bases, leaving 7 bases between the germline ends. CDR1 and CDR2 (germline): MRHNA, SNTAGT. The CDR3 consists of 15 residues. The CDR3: CASSDFSISNQPQHF. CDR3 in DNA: TGTGCCAGCAGTGACTTCAGCATTAGCAATCAGCCCCAGCATTTT.

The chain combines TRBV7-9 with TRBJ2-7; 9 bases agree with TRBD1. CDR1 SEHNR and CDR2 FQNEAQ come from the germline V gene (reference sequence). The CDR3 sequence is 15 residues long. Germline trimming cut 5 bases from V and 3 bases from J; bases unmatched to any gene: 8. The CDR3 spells CASSPGPGQGYEQYF. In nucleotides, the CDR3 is TGTGCCAGCAGCCCCGGACCGGGACAGGGCTACGAGCAGTACTTC.

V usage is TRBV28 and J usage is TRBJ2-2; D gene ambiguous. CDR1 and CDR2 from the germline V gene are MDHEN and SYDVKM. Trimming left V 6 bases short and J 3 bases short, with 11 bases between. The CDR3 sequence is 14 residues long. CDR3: CASSRTRYTGELFF. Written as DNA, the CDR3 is TGTGCCAGCAGCAGAACCAGATACACCGGGGAGCTGTTTTTT.

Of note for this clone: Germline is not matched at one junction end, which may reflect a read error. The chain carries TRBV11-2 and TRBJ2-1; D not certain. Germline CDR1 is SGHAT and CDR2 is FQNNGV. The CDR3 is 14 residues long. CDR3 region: CASSLGPSLNEQFF. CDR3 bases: TGTGCCAGCAGTTTAGGCCCCTCCCTGAATGAGCAGTTCTTC.

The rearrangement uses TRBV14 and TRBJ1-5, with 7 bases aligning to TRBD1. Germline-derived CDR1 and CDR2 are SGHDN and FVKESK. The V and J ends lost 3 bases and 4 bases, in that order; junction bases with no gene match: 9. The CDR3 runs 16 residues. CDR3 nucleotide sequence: TGTGCCAGCAGCCACGGGACAGTCCAACGTAATCAGCCCCAGCATTTT. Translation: CASSHGTVQRNQPQHF. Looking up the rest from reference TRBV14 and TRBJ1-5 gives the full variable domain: EAGVTQFPSHSVIEKGQTVTLRCDPISGHDNLYWYRRVMGKEIKFLLHFVKESKQDESGMPNNRFLAERTGGTYSTLKVQPAELEDSGVYFCASSHGTVQRNQPQHFGDGTRLSIL.

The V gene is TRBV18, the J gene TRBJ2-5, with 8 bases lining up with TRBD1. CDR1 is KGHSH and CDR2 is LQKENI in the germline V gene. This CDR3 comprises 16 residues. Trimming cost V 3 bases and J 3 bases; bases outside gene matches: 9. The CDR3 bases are TGTGCCAGCTCACCCTACATCGGACAGGGAGAAGAGACCCAGTACTTC. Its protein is CASSPYIGQGEETQYF.

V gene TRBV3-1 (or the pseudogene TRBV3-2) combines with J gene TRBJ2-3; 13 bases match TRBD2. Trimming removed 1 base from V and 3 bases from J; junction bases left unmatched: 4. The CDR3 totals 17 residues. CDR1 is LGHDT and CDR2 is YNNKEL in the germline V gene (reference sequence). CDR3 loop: CASSQAPGLAGTDTQYF. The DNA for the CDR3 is TGTGCCAGCAGCCAAGCTCCGGGACTAGCGGGAACAGATACGCAGTATTTT.